Presented here are 8 T cell receptor beta chains from one specimen sequenced in a study of CD8+ T cells in alopecia areata. Extracted from the samples, RNA was reverse transcribed into cDNA to serve as the sequencing template. Measured with immunoSEQ multiplex PCR; TCRdb has only the in-frame clones, and not every one. The repertoire holds about 13,000 clones, with around 50% as singletons. Researchers sorted CD4+ cells into CD25+CD127- cells for 5 or 6 patients. The sequencing sample was made of CD4+ Tregs sorted from blood. The origin of the receptors is a human donor with alopecia areata.

This clone was detected a few times. J is TRBJ1-1 and V is TRBV5-1; TRBD1 agrees at 7 bases. The junction had 5 bases not matched to a gene; V was cut back by 3 bases and J by 0 bases. The CDR3 extends over 15 amino acids. Germline V gene lookup returns CDR1 SGHRS and CDR2 YFSETQ. DNA for the CDR3: TGCGCCAGCAGCTGGAGGACAGGATTGAACACTGAAGCTTTCTTT. This sequence encodes CASSWRTGLNTEAFF.

This clone occurred a few times. The V gene is TRBV19, the J gene TRBJ1-1, with 7 nucleotides matching TRBD1. Losses at the gene ends were 3 bases for V and 0 bases for J; bases not matched to a gene: 4. CDR3 length equals 15 residues. Germline V gene data show CDR1 as LNHDA and CDR2 as SQIVND (reference sequence). The chain's CDR3 is CASSMSTGVNTEAFF. In DNA form, the CDR3 reads TGTGCCAGTAGTATGTCAACAGGGGTGAACACTGAAGCTTTCTTT.

The J gene is TRBJ1-5, the V gene TRBV10-3; 7 bases match TRBD1. The CDR3 has 14 residues. Germline V gene data show CDR1 as ENHRY and CDR2 as SYGVKD. Trimming removed 11 bases from V and 1 base from J; junction bases left unmatched: 8. The CDR3 sequence: CAARQTGSNQPQHF. The CDR3 bases are TGTGCCGCAAGACAGACAGGGAGCAATCAGCCCCAGCATTTT.

The V and J genes are TRBV28 and TRBJ2-2; no clear D. The germline V and J ends were trimmed by 4 bases and 1 base, with 7 bases remaining between them. The CDR3 runs to 14 residues. From germline, CDR1 is MDHEN and CDR2 SYDVKM. Written as DNA, the CDR3 is TGTGCCAGCAGTTCGGGCAGGAACACCGGGGAGCTGTTTTTT. It codes for CASSSGRNTGELFF.

The chain uses TRBV19 and TRBJ2-5; 7 nucleotides line up with TRBD1. Germline V gives CDR1 LNHDA, CDR2 SQIVND (reference sequence). The V segment lost 3 bases and the J segment 0 bases; nucleotides outside the gene matches: 7. The CDR3 has 16 amino acids. The CDR3 spells CASSMDGTANQETQYF. The CDR3 coding sequence is TGTGCCAGTAGTATGGATGGGACAGCCAACCAAGAGACCCAGTACTTC.

The J gene is TRBJ1-5, the V gene TRBV2; a weak D match, TRBD1 (6 bases). The germline V and J ends were trimmed by 3 bases and 5 bases, with 17 bases remaining between them. CDR3 size: 16 residues. The germline V gene has CDR1 SNHLY and CDR2 FYNNEI. CDR3 residues: CASSDWGGAVDQPQHF. CDR3 nucleotides: TGTGCCAGCAGTGATTGGGGGGGCGCAGTGGATCAGCCCCAGCATTTT.

Only one count was recorded for this clone. The gene calls are TRBV13 and TRBJ2-7, with 9 bases that match TRBD1. There are 15 residues in the CDR3. After removal of 6 bases from V and 2 bases from J, the junction contained 8 bases not matched to a gene. CDR1 and CDR2 (germline): PRHDT, FYEKMQ (reference sequence). The CDR3 is CASSDQGTGTYEQYF. The CDR3, as DNA: TGTGCCAGCAGTGACCAGGGGACAGGGACCTACGAGCAGTACTTC.

The V and J genes are TRBV19 and TRBJ1-4, with D possibly being TRBD1 (5 bases). V was clipped by 7 bases and J by 5 bases, with 5 bases between them. The germline gives CDR1 LNHDA, CDR2 SQIVND (reference sequence). The CDR3 totals 11 residues. CDR3 nucleotide sequence: TGTGCCAGTACAGGGAATGAAAAACTGTTTTTT. As protein: CASTGNEKLFF.